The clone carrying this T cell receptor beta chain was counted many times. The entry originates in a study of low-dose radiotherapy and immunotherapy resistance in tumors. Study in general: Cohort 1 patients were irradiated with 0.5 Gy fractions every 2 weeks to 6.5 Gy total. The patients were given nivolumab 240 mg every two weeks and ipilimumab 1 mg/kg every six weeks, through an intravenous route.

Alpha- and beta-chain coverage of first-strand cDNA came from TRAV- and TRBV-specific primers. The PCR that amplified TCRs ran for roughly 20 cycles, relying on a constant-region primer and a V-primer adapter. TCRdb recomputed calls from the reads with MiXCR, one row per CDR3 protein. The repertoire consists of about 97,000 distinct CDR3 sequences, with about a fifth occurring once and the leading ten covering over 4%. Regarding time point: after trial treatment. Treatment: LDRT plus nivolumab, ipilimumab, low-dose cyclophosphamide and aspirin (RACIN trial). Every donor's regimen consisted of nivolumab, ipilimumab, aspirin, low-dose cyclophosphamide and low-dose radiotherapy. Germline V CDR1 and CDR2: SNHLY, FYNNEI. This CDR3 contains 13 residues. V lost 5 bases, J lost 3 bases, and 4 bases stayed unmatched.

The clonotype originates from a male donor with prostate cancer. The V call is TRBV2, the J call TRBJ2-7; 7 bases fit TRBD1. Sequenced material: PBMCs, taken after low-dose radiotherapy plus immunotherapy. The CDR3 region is CASSSGTVYEQYF. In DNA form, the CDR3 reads TGTGCCAGCAGTTCCGGGACAGTCTACGAGCAGTACTTC. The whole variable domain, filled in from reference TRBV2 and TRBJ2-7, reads EPEVTQTPSHQVTQMGQEVILRCVPISNHLYFYWYRQILGQKVEFLVSFYNNEISEKSEIFDDQFSVERPDGSNFTLKIRSTKLEDSAMYFCASSSGTVYEQYFGPGTRLTVT.